Below are 4 T cell receptor beta chains sequenced from a single sample in a study of shared clonotypes between healthy human individuals. Measured with immunoSEQ multiplex PCR; TCRdb has only the in-frame clones, and not every one. Among roughly 770,000 clones listed, just over 95% were seen once. Naive CD8 cells, CD45RO-negative and positively selected for CCR7, excluded terminally differentiated effector memory CD45RA+ cells. Sequencing was done on a sample of naive CD8+ T cells sorted from blood. The source is a man aged 30-40 years in good health.

The V and J genes are TRBV27 and TRBJ2-7, with D tentatively TRBD1 or TRBD2 (5 bases each). This CDR3 has 14 residues. The germline V gene has CDR1 MNHEY and CDR2 SMNVEV (reference sequence). V lost 2 bases and J lost 2, with 10 bases in between. The CDR3 nucleotides read TGTGCCAGCAGTTTAGAGTGGGGACCCTACGAGCAGTACTTC. It translates to CASSLEWGPYEQYF.

J is TRBJ2-5 and V is TRBV11-3, with TRBD2 matching over 13 bases. Germline loops: CDR1 SGHNT, CDR2 YENEEA. The CDR3 spans 16 residues. V trimming: 5 bases; J trimming: 3 bases; junction bases outside the gene matches: 6. CDR3 sequence (DNA): TGTGCCAGCAGCCCCGGACTAGCGGGAGAGGAAGAGACCCAGTACTTC. Protein: CASSPGLAGEEETQYF.

The chain is built from TRBV27 and TRBJ2-1; 11 nucleotides line up with TRBD2. J was trimmed by 12 bases and V by 5 bases; bases with no gene match: 12. The CDR3 consists of 15 residues. Germline V gene sequence: CDR1 MNHEY, CDR2 SMNVEV (reference sequence). The CDR3 sequence: CASSIGTSGTSGQFF. In DNA, the CDR3 is TGTGCCAGCAGTATCGGGACTAGCGGCACCAGTGGGCAGTTCTTC.

This clone has only one observation. The chain couples TRBV5-1 to TRBJ2-7; no definite D call. The germline V gene has CDR1 SGHRS and CDR2 YFSETQ. The V end lost 0 bases, the J end lost 3 bases, and 7 bases lay between the germline ends. This CDR3 region has 13 residues. The chain's CDR3 is CASSLALYYEQYF. The CDR3 DNA follows: TGCGCCAGCAGCTTGGCCCTGTACTACGAGCAGTACTTC.